Below, 9 T cell receptor beta chains from the same sample are listed, as sequenced in a study of T cell responses to AZD1222 COVID-19 vaccine. Data came from immunoSEQ multiplex PCR; TCRdb stores just in-frame clones and leaves some out. The sample carries about 110,000 clones, 87% recorded once. The source was peripheral blood, collected on day 0 of AZD1222 vaccination. All receptors come from an adult in good health.

On this clone: One end of the junction does not line up with germline, which may come from a read error. The J gene is TRBJ1-6, the V gene TRBV6-5, with no clear D. The germline V gene encodes CDR1 MNHEY and CDR2 SVGAGI. The CDR3 sequence is 15 residues long. The CDR3 DNA follows: TGTGCCAGCATCCCAAAACCCGACTATACTTCACCCCTCCACTTT. It translates to CASIPKPDYTSPLHF.

The chain couples TRBV5-6 to TRBJ1-5; tentatively, D is TRBD1 (6 bases). Germline V CDR1 and CDR2: SGHDT, YYEEEE. V was shortened by 4 bases and J by 3 bases, with 14 bases between the two germline ends. CDR3 size: 15 residues. The CDR3 region is CASSASGGANQPQHF. DNA for the CDR3: TGTGCCAGCAGCGCTTCCGGGGGGGCCAATCAGCCCCAGCATTTT.

The gene calls are TRBV19 and TRBJ2-7; 7 bases match TRBD1. CDR1 LNHDA and CDR2 SQIVND come from the germline V gene (reference sequence). The trim removed 9 bases at V and 5 bases at J, leaving 10 bases unmatched. This CDR3 region has 13 residues. The CDR3 DNA reads TGTGCCAGCAACTTCCGACAGGGCGACGAGCAGTACTTC. Translation: CASNFRQGDEQYF.

The V and J genes are TRBV18 and TRBJ1-5, with a weak D call TRBD1 (5 bases). The CDR3 length is 14 residues. Germline assignment: CDR1 KGHSH and CDR2 LQKENI. Trimming took 5 bases from V and 0 from J, leaving 8 bases between them. The CDR3 bases are TGTGCCAGCTCATCGACAGATAGCAATCAGCCCCAGCATTTT. Protein product: CASSSTDSNQPQHF.

The chain links TRBV9 to TRBJ1-5; D gene ambiguous. The CDR3 spans 14 residues. Germline V gene lookup returns CDR1 SGDLS and CDR2 YYNGEE. V was pared by 0 bases and J by 3 bases, with 7 bases between. CDR3: CASSVDGVNQPQHF. CDR3 DNA: TGTGCCAGCAGCGTAGATGGGGTCAATCAGCCCCAGCATTTT.

V and J are TRBV3-1 (or the pseudogene TRBV3-2) and TRBJ1-1; 8 bases fit TRBD1. The germline V gene has CDR1 LGHDT and CDR2 YNNKEL (reference sequence). The trim removed 3 bases at V and 7 bases at J, leaving 4 bases unmatched. The CDR3 is made up of 13 amino acids. The CDR3 sequence is CASSQGDRGEAFF. CDR3 DNA sequence: TGTGCCAGCAGCCAGGGCGACAGGGGTGAAGCTTTCTTT.

The chain has TRBV5-6 and TRBJ2-7; TRBD2 matches at 13 bases. The germline gives CDR1 SGHDT, CDR2 YYEEEE. V lost 3 bases and J lost 2; bases outside the gene matches: 11. The CDR3 contains 18 residues. CDR3 bases: TGTGCCAGCAGCTCAGCTCGACTAGCGGGAGGCTCGGCCTACGAGCAGTACTTC. Translating gives CASSSARLAGGSAYEQYF.

J is TRBJ2-6 and V is TRBV5-6; D call uncertain. Between the trimmed V and J ends, which lost 2 bases and 0 bases, there was a span of 6 bases. Germline loops: CDR1 SGHDT, CDR2 YYEEEE. CDR3 size: 15 residues. This CDR3 reads CASSFKVSGANVLTF. CDR3 nucleotides: TGTGCCAGCAGCTTTAAAGTCTCTGGGGCCAACGTCCTGACTTTC.

This clone showed up just once. V gene TRBV5-6 combines with J gene TRBJ2-3; the match to TRBD1 covers 8 bases. The CDR3 length is 15 residues. The V segment lost 5 bases and the J segment 3 bases; nucleotides outside the gene matches: 8. The germline V gene encodes CDR1 SGHDT and CDR2 YYEEEE. This CDR3 reads CASSPTGGSTDTQYF. The CDR3 nucleotides are TGTGCCAGCAGTCCCACAGGGGGGAGTACAGATACGCAGTATTTT.